A selection of T cell receptor beta chains follows, all from one sample in a study of control samples from healthy donors and cancer patients. Sequenced by immunoSEQ multiplex PCR; TCRdb stores in-frame clones only, minus some. Among about 28,000 clones listed, roughly 89% were seen once. Sequencing was carried out using PBMCs. The receptors originated from a woman aged 40 to 50 with lung cancer. The CDR3 runs from the conserved cysteine through the conserved F or W. The D gene is left open where the match is weak. Size values are once, few and many counts, or a class for expanded clones, and some rows have none.

J | V | D | size | DNA | CDR3
TRBJ1-2 | TRBV5-6 | TRBD1 | few | TGTGCCAGCAGCCCGGGGACAGGCAGCTACTATGGCTACACCTTC | CASSPGTGSYYGYTF
TRBJ2-7 | TRBV28 | NA | NA | TGTGCCAGCACCCGACAACGGACATCCTACGAGCAGTACTTC | CASTRQRTSYEQYF
TRBJ2-2 | TRBV2 | TRBD1 | NA | TGTGCCAGCAGTGAAGCGACAGGGACCGGGGAGCTGTTTTTT | CASSEATGTGELFF
TRBJ1-1 | TRBV5-1 | NA | NA | TGCGCCAGCAGCATTACACCCACTAACACTGAAGCTTTCTTT | CASSITPTNTEAFF
TRBJ2-5 | TRBV7-6 | TRBD2 | NA | TGTGCCAGCAGCTTAGGGGGCCTAGCGGTTCTCGGAGGGAAAGAGACCCAGTACTTC | CASSLGGLAVLGGKETQYF
TRBJ1-2 | TRBV30 | NA | NA | TGTGCCTGGGTATCGGGAACCGACTATGGCTACACCTTC | CAWVSGTDYGYTF
TRBJ2-1 | TRBV10-1 | NA | NA | TGCGCCAGCGGGGGCCCCAACAATGAGCAGTTCTTC | CASGGPNNEQFF
TRBJ2-5 | TRBV5-5 | TRBD2 | NA | TGTGCCAGCAGCCTTAGCGGGGGGGCCCGGGAGACCCAGTACTTC | CASSLSGGARETQYF
TRBJ1-4 | TRBV4-3 | NA | NA | TGCGCCAGCAGCCAAGCGGCACCGAAGGCAACTAATGAAAAACTGTTTTTT | CASSQAAPKATNEKLFF
TRBJ2-7 | TRBV27 | NA | NA | TGTGCCAGCAGTTCAAGACTAAACTCCTACGAGCAGTACTTC | CASSSRLNSYEQYF
TRBJ2-1 | TRBV19 | NA | NA | TGTGCCACTACTGGAATGGGGATCTCGGCCTACAATGAGCAGTTCTTC | CATTGMGISAYNEQFF
TRBJ2-5 | TRBV24-1 | NA | NA | TGTGCCACCAGTATGGGACCTCGAGAGACCCAGTACTTC | CATSMGPRETQYF
TRBJ2-7 | TRBV29-1 | NA | NA | TGCAGCGTTGAAGAAGGGGGGGACGAGCAGTACTTC | CSVEEGGDEQYF
TRBJ1-2 | TRBV19 | NA | NA | TGTGCCAGTAGTAGGGAGACCTATGGCTACACCTTC | CASSRETYGYTF
TRBJ2-1 | TRBV19 | NA | NA | TGTGCCAGTAGTATACAGTCGGGCGACAGCTACAATGAGCAGTTCTTC | CASSIQSGDSYNEQFF
TRBJ2-5 | TRBV14 | NA | NA | TGTGCCAGCAGCCAAGCAAATAGCGAGACCCAGTACTTC | CASSQANSETQYF
TRBJ2-1 | TRBV10-3 | NA | NA | TGTGCCATCGCAGAGGGCTCCTACAATGAGCAGTTCTTC | CAIAEGSYNEQFF
TRBJ2-3 | TRBV12-5 | NA | NA | TGTGCTAGTGGTTTCACGGGACAGGGACGAAGCGGGGGCCGAACTAGCACAGATACGCAGTATTTT | CASGFTGQGRSGGRTSTDTQYF
TRBJ1-6 | TRBV12-3/TRBV12-4 | NA | NA | TGTGCCAGCAATCGGGACGGATATTCACCCCTCCACTTT | CASNRDGYSPLHF
TRBJ1-6 | TRBV27 | NA | few | TGTGCCAGCAGCCGGGAGGGGGGTGAAGAATCACCCCTCCACTTT | CASSREGGEESPLHF